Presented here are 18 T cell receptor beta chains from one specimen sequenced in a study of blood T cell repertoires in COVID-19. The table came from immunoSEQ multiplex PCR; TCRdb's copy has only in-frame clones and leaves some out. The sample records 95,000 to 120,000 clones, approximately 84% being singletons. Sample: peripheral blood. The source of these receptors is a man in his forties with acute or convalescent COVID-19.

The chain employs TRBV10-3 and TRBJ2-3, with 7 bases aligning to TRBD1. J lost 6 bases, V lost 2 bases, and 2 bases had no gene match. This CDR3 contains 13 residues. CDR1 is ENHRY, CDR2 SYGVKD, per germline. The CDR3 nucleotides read TGTGCCATCAGTGAGCGGGACAGCGATACGCAGTATTTT. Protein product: CAISERDSDTQYF.

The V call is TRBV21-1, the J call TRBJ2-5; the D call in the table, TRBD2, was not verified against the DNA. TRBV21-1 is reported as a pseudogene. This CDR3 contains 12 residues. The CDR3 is CAIPDGEETQYF. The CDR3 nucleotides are TGTGCCATCCCCGACGGGGAAGAGACCCAGTACTTC.

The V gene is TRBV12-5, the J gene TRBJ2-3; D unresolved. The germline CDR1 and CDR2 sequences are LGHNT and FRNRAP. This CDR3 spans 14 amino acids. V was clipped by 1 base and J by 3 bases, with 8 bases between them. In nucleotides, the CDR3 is TGTGCTAGTGGTTTGGGTACCAGGACAGATACGCAGTATTTT. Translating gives CASGLGTRTDTQYF.

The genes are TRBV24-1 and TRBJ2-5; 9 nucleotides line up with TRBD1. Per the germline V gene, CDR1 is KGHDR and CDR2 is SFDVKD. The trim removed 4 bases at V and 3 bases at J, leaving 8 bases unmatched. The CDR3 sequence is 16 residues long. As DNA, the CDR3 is TGTGCCACCAGTGACGCCGGGACAGGGCGAGAAGAGACCCAGTACTTC. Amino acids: CATSDAGTGREETQYF.

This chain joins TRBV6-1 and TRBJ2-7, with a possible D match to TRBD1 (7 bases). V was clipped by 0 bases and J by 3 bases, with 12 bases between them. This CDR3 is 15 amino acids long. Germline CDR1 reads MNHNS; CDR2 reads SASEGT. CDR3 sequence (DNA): TGTGCCAGCAGTGAAGCGGAGGGGGCGAGCTACGAGCAGTACTTC. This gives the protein CASSEAEGASYEQYF.

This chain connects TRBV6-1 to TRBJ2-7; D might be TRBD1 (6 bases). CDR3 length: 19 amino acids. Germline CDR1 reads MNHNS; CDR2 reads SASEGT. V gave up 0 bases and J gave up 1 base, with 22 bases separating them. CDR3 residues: CASSEAGVMGFTGSYEQYF. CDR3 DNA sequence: TGTGCCAGCAGTGAAGCTGGGGTGATGGGGTTCACAGGGTCCTACGAGCAGTACTTC.

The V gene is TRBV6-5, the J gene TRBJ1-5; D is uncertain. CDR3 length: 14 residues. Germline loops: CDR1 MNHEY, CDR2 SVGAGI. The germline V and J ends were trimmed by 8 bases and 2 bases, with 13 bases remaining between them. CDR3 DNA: TGTGCCAGCGCGTGGACTAGCGGCAATCAGCCCCAGCATTTT. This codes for CASAWTSGNQPQHF.

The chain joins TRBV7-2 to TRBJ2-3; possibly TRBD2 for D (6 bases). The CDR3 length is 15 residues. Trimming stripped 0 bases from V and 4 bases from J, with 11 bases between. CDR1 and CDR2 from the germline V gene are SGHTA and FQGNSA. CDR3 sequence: CASSLAAGTPDTQYF. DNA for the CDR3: TGTGCCAGCAGCTTAGCGGCGGGGACCCCAGATACGCAGTATTTT. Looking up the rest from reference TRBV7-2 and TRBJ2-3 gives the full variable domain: GAGVSQSPSNKVTEKGKDVELRCDPISGHTALYWYRQSLGQGLEFLIYFQGNSAPDKSGLPSDRFSAERTGGSVSTLTIQRTQQEDSAVYLCASSLAAGTPDTQYFGPGTRLTVL.

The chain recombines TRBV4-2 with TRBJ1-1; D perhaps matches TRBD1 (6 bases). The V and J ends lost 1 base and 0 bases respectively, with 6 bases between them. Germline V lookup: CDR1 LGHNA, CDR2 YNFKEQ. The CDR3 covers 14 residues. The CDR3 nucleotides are TGTGCCAGCAGCCAAGGGACAGTGAACACTGAAGCTTTCTTT. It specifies CASSQGTVNTEAFF.

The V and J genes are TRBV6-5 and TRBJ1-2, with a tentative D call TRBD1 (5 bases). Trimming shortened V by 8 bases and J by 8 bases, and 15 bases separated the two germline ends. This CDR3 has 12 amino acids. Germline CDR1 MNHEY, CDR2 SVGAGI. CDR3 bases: TGTGCCAGCCGGGATGGGGGGGACGGCTACACCTTC. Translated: CASRDGGDGYTF.

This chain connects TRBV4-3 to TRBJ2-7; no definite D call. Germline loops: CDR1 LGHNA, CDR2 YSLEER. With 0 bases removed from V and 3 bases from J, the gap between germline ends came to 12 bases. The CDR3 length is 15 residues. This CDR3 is CASSQETIKFYEQYF. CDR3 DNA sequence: TGCGCCAGCAGCCAAGAGACAATTAAATTCTACGAGCAGTACTTC.

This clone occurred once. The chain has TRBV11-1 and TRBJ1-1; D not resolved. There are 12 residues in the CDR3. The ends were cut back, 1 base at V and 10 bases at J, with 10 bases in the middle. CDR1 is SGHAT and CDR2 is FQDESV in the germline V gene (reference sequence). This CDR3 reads CASSLDSRRAFF. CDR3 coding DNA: TGTGCCAGCAGCTTAGACAGTCGTAGAGCTTTCTTT.

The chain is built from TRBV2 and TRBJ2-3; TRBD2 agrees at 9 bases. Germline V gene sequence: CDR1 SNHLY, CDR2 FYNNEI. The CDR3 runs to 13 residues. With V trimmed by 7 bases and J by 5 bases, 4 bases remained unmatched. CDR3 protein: CASKGLAQDTQYF. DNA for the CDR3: TGTGCCAGCAAGGGACTAGCCCAAGATACGCAGTATTTT.

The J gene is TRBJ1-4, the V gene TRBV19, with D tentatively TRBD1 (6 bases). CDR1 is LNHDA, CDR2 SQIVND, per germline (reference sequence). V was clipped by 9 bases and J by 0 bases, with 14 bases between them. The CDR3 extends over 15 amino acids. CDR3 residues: CASASGQPTNEKLFF. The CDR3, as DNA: TGTGCCAGCGCCTCCGGACAGCCAACTAATGAAAAACTGTTTTTT.

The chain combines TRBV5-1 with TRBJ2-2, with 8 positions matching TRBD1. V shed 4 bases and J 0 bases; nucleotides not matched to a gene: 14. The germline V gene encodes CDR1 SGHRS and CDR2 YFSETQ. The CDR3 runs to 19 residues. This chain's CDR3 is CASSGGSAGGAANTGELFF. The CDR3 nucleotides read TGCGCCAGCAGCGGGGGGAGCGCAGGGGGCGCCGCGAACACCGGGGAGCTGTTTTTT.

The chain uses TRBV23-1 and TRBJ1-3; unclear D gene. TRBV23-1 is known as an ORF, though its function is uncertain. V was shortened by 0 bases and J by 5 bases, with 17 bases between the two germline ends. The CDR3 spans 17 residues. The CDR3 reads CASSQSTLHATRNTIYF. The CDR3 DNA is TGCGCCAGCAGTCAATCCACTCTCCACGCAACTAGAAACACCATATATTTT.

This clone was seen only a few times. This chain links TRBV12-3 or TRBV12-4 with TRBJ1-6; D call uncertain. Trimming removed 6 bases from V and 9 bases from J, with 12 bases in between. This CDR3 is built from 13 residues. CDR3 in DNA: TGTGCCAGCAGCCGGGAGTCGGTTTCACCCCTCCACTTT. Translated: CASSRESVSPLHF.

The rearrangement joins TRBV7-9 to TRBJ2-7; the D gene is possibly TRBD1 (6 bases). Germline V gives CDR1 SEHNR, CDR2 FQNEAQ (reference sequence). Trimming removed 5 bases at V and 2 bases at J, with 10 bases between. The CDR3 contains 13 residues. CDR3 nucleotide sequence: TGTGCCAGCAGCGAAAGACAGGCCTACGAGCAGTACTTC. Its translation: CASSERQAYEQYF.